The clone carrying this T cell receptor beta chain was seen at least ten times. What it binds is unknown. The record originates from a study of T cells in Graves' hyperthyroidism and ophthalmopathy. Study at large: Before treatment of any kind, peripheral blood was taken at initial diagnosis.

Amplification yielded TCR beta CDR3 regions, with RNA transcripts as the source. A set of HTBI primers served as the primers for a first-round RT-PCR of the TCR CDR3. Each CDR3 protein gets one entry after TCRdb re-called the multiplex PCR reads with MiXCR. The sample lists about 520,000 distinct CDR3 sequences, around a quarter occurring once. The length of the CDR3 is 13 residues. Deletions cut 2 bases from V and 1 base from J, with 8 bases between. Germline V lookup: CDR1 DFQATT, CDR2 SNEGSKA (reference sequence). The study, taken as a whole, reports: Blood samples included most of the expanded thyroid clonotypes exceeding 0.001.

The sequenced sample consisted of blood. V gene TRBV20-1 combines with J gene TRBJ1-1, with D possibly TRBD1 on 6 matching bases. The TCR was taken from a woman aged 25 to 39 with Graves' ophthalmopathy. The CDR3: CSARQGTNTEAFF. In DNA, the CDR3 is TGCAGTGCTAGACAGGGGACGAACACTGAAGCTTTCTTT.